The rows below give T cell receptor beta chains drawn from one sample of a study of cytomegalovirus exposure and HLA in healthy donors. Repertoires were generated with immunoSEQ multiplex PCR, while TCRdb's copy carries only in-frame clones and drops some. The sample shows around 120,000 clones, around 74% of them seen only once. Sequenced input: PBMCs. The receptor source for this set is a woman aged 18-29 years in good health and CMV-seronegative. Each CDR3 is given with its conserved first and last residue. The D gene is left open where the match is weak. Clone size is not always given. Where it is, it says once, few, many or a class for expanded clones.

CDR3aa	CDR3nt	v_gene	j_gene	d_gene	abundance
CASSYRGSYEQYF	TGTGCCAGCAGTTACCGCGGCTCCTACGAGCAGTACTTC	TRBV7-2	TRBJ2-7	-	once
CASSLNRGLTTNEKLFF	TGTGCCAGCAGTTTGAACAGGGGGCTCACAACTAATGAAAAACTGTTTTTT	TRBV28	TRBJ1-4	TRBD1	-
CASSPDSSNYGYTF	TGTGCCAGCAGTCCGGACAGCTCTAACTATGGCTACACCTTC	TRBV6-5	TRBJ1-2	-	-
CASSLVTGLNTEAFF	TGTGCCAGCAGCTTGGTAACAGGTTTGAACACTGAAGCTTTCTTT	TRBV5-4	TRBJ1-1	-	-
CSVEDRATDTQYF	TGCAGCGTTGAAGACAGGGCGACAGATACGCAGTATTTT	TRBV29-1	TRBJ2-3	-	-
CASSLTRQGADNEQFF	TGCGCCAGCAGCTTAACCCGACAGGGGGCGGACAATGAGCAGTTCTTC	TRBV5-1	TRBJ2-1	TRBD1	-
CASSQDLPGELFF	TGCGCCAGCAGCCAAGATCTTCCCGGGGAGCTGTTTTTT	TRBV4-1	TRBJ2-2	-	-
CASSPQPQASRNEQFF	TGTGCCAGCAGCCCACAACCCCAGGCTAGCAGGAATGAGCAGTTCTTC	TRBV13	TRBJ2-1	-	-
CASSASRRADGYTF	TGTGCCAGCAGCGCATCCAGGAGGGCGGATGGCTACACCTTC	TRBV9	TRBJ1-2	-	few
CASSLHLPSLEGRAGAFF	TGTGCCAGCAGCTTACATCTTCCATCTTTGGAAGGGCGTGCGGGAGCTTTCTTT	TRBV5-8	TRBJ1-1	-	-
CASSEGGDTEAFF	TGCGCCAGCAGCGAAGGGGGGGACACTGAAGCTTTCTTT	TRBV5-1	TRBJ1-1	-	-
CASSTGQGGRNQPQHF	TGTGCCAGCAGCACGGGACAGGGAGGGCGCAATCAGCCCCAGCATTTT	TRBV7-8	TRBJ1-5	TRBD1	-
CASTHGGTRRETQYF	TGTGCCAGCACCCACGGGGGGACTCGCAGGGAGACCCAGTACTTC	TRBV5-4	TRBJ2-5	TRBD2	-
CSVERGTDYGYTF	TGCAGCGTTGAGCGCGGCACTGACTATGGCTACACCTTC	TRBV29-1	TRBJ1-2	-	-
CASSLAAGRYIQYF	TGCGCCAGCAGCTTGGCCGCAGGGAGGTACATTCAGTACTTC	TRBV5-1	TRBJ2-4	-	-
CASSYVQEQYF	TGTGCCAGCAGTTACGTTCAGGAGCAGTACTTC	TRBV6-5	TRBJ2-7	-	-
CASSQVGERYGYTF	TGCGCCAGCAGCCAAGTCGGAGAAAGGTATGGCTACACCTTC	TRBV4-1	TRBJ1-2	-	-
CSVATPDTGSYGYTF	TGCAGCGTTGCTACCCCTGACACAGGAAGTTATGGCTACACCTTC	TRBV29-1	TRBJ1-2	-	-
CASSRTSGGSDTQYF	TGCGCCAGCAGCCGAACTAGCGGGGGATCAGATACGCAGTATTTT	TRBV5-1	TRBJ2-3	TRBD2	few
CASSSGGYGYTF	TGCGCCAGCAGTTCCGGGGGCTATGGCTACACCTTC	TRBV5-1	TRBJ1-2	-	-
CASSPDPGGSYEQYF	TGCGCCAGCAGCCCTGATCCGGGGGGCTCCTACGAGCAGTACTTC	TRBV4-1	TRBJ2-7	TRBD2	-
CASSLGPTGVFYEQYF	TGTGCCAGCAGCTTAGGTCCCACAGGGGTTTTCTACGAGCAGTACTTC	TRBV11-2	TRBJ2-7	TRBD1	-
CASSRQGYNSPLHF	TGTGCCAGCAGCCGACAGGGATATAATTCACCCCTCCACTTT	TRBV6-6	TRBJ1-6	TRBD1	few
CARSLNRGSNQPQHF	TGTGCCAGAAGCTTAAACAGGGGAAGCAATCAGCCCCAGCATTTT	TRBV5-3	TRBJ1-5	TRBD1	-
CASKGQGLSNQPQHF	TGTGCCAGTAAGGGACAGGGTCTGAGCAATCAGCCCCAGCATTTT	TRBV19	TRBJ1-5	TRBD1	few
CASSLSRGQGAVGQPQHF	TGTGCCAGCAGTTTATCTAGGGGACAGGGGGCCGTCGGCCAGCCCCAGCATTTT	TRBV27	TRBJ1-5	TRBD1	-
CASSTQGLNTDTQYF	TGTGCCAGCAGTACACAGGGGTTGAACACAGATACGCAGTATTTT	TRBV2	TRBJ2-3	TRBD1	few
CASSTEGQHGYTF	TGTGCCAGCAGCACCGAAGGACAGCATGGCTACACCTTC	TRBV5-4	TRBJ1-2	-	-
CASSQASGDTEAFF	TGTGCCAGCAGCCAGGCATCGGGGGACACTGAAGCTTTCTTT	TRBV7-6	TRBJ1-1	-	-
CASSWDIGEKLFF	TGTGCCAGCAGTTGGGACATTGGGGAAAAACTGTTTTTT	TRBV27	TRBJ1-4	-	-
CASSPQTGINQPQHF	TGTGCCAGTTCCCCTCAGACAGGGATTAATCAGCCCCAGCATTTT	TRBV19	TRBJ1-5	TRBD1	-
CASSLTGGSTTDTQYF	TGTGCCAGCAGCTTAACAGGGGGCAGTACGACAGATACGCAGTATTTT	TRBV11-3	TRBJ2-3	TRBD1	-
CASSSGLAREQFF	TGTGCCAGCAGCTCGGGACTAGCGAGGGAGCAGTTCTTC	TRBV7-2	TRBJ2-1	TRBD2	-